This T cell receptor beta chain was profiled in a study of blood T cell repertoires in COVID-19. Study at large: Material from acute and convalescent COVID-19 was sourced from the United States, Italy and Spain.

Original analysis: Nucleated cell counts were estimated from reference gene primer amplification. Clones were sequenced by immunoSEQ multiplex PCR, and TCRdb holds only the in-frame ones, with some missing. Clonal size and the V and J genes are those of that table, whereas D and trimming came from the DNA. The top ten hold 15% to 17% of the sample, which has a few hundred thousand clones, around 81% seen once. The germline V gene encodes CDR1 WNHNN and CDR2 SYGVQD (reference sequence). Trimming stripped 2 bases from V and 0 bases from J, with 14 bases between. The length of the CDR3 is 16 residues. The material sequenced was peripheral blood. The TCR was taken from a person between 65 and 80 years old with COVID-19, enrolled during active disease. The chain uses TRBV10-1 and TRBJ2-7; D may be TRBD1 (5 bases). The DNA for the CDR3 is TGCGCCAGCAGTGAGCACGAAGGACATCGCTCCTACGAGCAGTACTTC. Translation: CASSEHEGHRSYEQYF.